These 16 T cell receptor beta chains share one sample of origin, sequenced in a study of shared clonotypes between healthy human individuals. Assay used: immunoSEQ multiplex PCR; TCRdb lists only in-frame clones, some missing. The data contain hundreds of thousands of clones, 74% of them seen just once; the ten biggest clones take up about 1.8%. Sequencing was performed on memory CD4+ T cells sorted from blood. Regarding subset: CD45RA-negative fraction. The receptors stem from a woman in her twenties or thirties in good health.

The V gene is TRBV10-3, the J gene TRBJ2-7, with D tentatively TRBD2 (5 bases). Per the germline V gene, CDR1 is ENHRY and CDR2 is SYGVKD. This CDR3 has 14 residues. The V and J ends lost 3 bases and 0 bases respectively, with 9 bases between them. CDR3 protein: CAISERESSYEQYF. In DNA, the CDR3 is TGTGCCATCAGTGAACGGGAAAGCTCCTACGAGCAGTACTTC.

In its sample, this clone was seen a few times. The V gene is TRBV28, the J gene TRBJ1-1; 7 bases map to TRBD1. Germline V gene data show CDR1 as MDHEN and CDR2 as SYDVKM. The CDR3 spans 15 residues. Trimming took 6 bases from V and 9 from J; bases not matched to a gene: 16. CDR3 loop: CASSPGSVQGPKAFF. For the CDR3, the DNA is TGTGCCAGCAGCCCCGGCAGTGTACAGGGGCCTAAAGCTTTCTTT.

This clone was seen only a few times. This sample includes further DNA sequences coding for the same CDR3. The chain joins TRBV27 to TRBJ1-1; D gene unclear. The CDR3 has 14 amino acids. Germline V gene sequence: CDR1 MNHEY, CDR2 SMNVEV (reference sequence). The V gene lost 3 bases and the J gene lost 0 bases, with 8 bases spanning the gap. The CDR3, as DNA: TGTGCCAGCAGTTTCAGACACTTGAACACTGAAGCTTTCTTT. Translating gives CASSFRHLNTEAFF.

This clone has just a few counts. The V gene is TRBV11-2, the J gene TRBJ2-7, with TRBD2 matching 8 bases. CDR1 SGHAT and CDR2 FQNNGV come from the germline V gene. The CDR3 covers 15 residues. After removal of 2 bases from V and 6 bases from J, the junction contained 9 bases not matched to a gene. Here the CDR3 DNA reads TGTGCCAGCAGCTTATCAGGGACTAGTTTCGGCGAGCAGTACTTC. This gives the protein CASSLSGTSFGEQYF.

This chain uses TRBV10-3 with TRBJ2-3; D is ambiguous. The V end lost 3 bases, the J end lost 1 base, and 5 bases lay between the germline ends. The germline gives CDR1 ENHRY, CDR2 SYGVKD. The CDR3 spans 13 residues. The CDR3 DNA reads as TGTGCCATCAGTGATCTCGGCACAGATACGCAGTATTTT. It encodes CAISDLGTDTQYF.

This rearrangement joins TRBV7-2 to TRBJ2-6, with 7 bases fitting TRBD1. J was trimmed by 1 base and V by 4 bases; bases with no gene match: 10. This CDR3 has 18 amino acids. Germline CDR1 and CDR2: SGHTA and FQGNSA. CDR3 in DNA: TGTGCCAGCAGCTCCATGACAGGGTGGCAGTCTGGGGCCAACGTCCTGACTTTC. Protein sequence: CASSSMTGWQSGANVLTF. Based on the CDR3 plus reference TRBV7-2 and TRBJ2-6, the full variable domain is GAGVSQSPSNKVTEKGKDVELRCDPISGHTALYWYRQSLGQGLEFLIYFQGNSAPDKSGLPSDRFSAERTGGSVSTLTIQRTQQEDSAVYLCASSSMTGWQSGANVLTFGAGSRLTVL.

This clone was picked up a small number of times. The chain links TRBV27 to TRBJ2-7; no clear D gene. Deletions cut 2 bases from V and 2 bases from J, with 10 bases between. In germline, CDR1 is MNHEY, CDR2 SMNVEV (reference sequence). The CDR3 has 14 amino acids. In DNA, the CDR3 is TGTGCCAGCAGTTTAGGTAGCCCTGCCTACGAGCAGTACTTC. This translates into CASSLGSPAYEQYF.

In nucleotides, the CDR3 is TGTGCCAGCTCAAGAGGGTCGCGTTCTAACTATGGCTACACCTTC. Protein: CASSRGSRSNYGYTF. This chain connects TRBV18 to TRBJ1-2, with D hard to call. V dropped 5 bases and J dropped 0 bases, with 13 bases sitting between them. Germline CDR1 reads KGHSH; CDR2 reads LQKENI. The CDR3 totals 15 residues.

V usage is TRBV19 and J usage is TRBJ2-3; no clear D gene. This CDR3 is 13 amino acids long. V was cut by 10 bases and J by 0 bases, with 11 bases left in between. Germline values: CDR1 LNHDA, CDR2 SQIVND (reference sequence). This CDR3 is CATRVASTDTQYF. CDR3 coding DNA: TGTGCCACTCGGGTAGCAAGCACAGATACGCAGTATTTT. Using reference TRBV19 and TRBJ2-3 for the parts outside the CDR3, the full variable domain is DGGITQSPKYLFRKEGQNVTLSCEQNLNHDAMYWYRQDPGQGLRLIYYSQIVNDFQKGDIAEGYSVSREKKESFPLTVTSAQKNPTAFYLCATRVASTDTQYFGPGTRLTVL.

This clone appeared a few times. The rearrangement joins TRBV5-1 to TRBJ2-1; 13 positions match TRBD2. Trimming took 4 bases from V and 4 from J; bases not matched to a gene: 5. CDR3 length: 16 residues. Germline V CDR1 and CDR2: SGHRS, YFSETQ. Written as DNA, the CDR3 is TGCGCCAGCAGCGAACCGGGACTAGCGGGATACAATGAGCAGTTCTTC. This gives the protein CASSEPGLAGYNEQFF.

The rearrangement uses TRBV27 and TRBJ2-5, with TRBD2 as a possible D gene (6 bases). Looked up from germline, CDR1 is MNHEY and CDR2 is SMNVEV (reference sequence). The V and J ends lost 2 bases and 2 bases respectively, with 6 bases between them. The CDR3 is made up of 13 amino acids. For the CDR3, the DNA is TGTGCCAGCAGTTTACGGGGGCAAGAGACCCAGTACTTC. This sequence encodes CASSLRGQETQYF.

The rearrangement uses TRBV28 and TRBJ2-7; D may be TRBD2 (5 bases). The CDR3 length is 15 residues. V lost 2 bases and J 3 bases, leaving 14 bases between the germline ends. Looked up from germline, CDR1 is MDHEN and CDR2 is SYDVKM. In DNA, the CDR3 is TGTGCCAGCAGTTTAGTGGACGCTGAGGGCTACGAGCAGTACTTC. Translated: CASSLVDAEGYEQYF.

The chain links TRBV5-1 to TRBJ2-7; 7 nucleotides match TRBD2. The V and J ends lost 5 bases and 2 bases, in that order; junction bases with no gene match: 10. This CDR3 region has 15 residues. CDR1 is SGHRS, CDR2 YFSETQ, per germline. The CDR3 coding sequence is TGCGCCAGCAGTTTCCCAAGCGGGGAGGCCTACGAGCAGTACTTC. Its translation: CASSFPSGEAYEQYF.

The chain carries TRBV10-2 and TRBJ2-7; D not resolved. CDR1 is WSHSY and CDR2 is SAAADI in the germline V gene. Trimming stripped 5 bases from V and 2 bases from J, with 4 bases between. The CDR3 consists of 11 residues. The DNA of the CDR3 is TGCGCCAGCAGTCAAGCCTACGAGCAGTACTTC. Protein: CASSQAYEQYF.

The V and J genes are TRBV5-4 and TRBJ1-1; no clear D. The CDR3 loop spans 14 amino acids. The V end lost 3 bases, the J end lost 9 bases, and 18 bases lay between the germline ends. Germline V gene data show CDR1 as SGHNT and CDR2 as YYREEE (reference sequence). CDR3 sequence reads: CASSSLTDGNQAFF. In DNA form, the CDR3 reads TGTGCCAGCAGCTCCCTGACCGACGGGAACCAAGCTTTCTTT.

This sequence joins TRBV28 and TRBJ1-4; D remains unclear. V shed 0 bases and J shed 8 bases, with 1 base lying between them. Germline assignment: CDR1 MDHEN and CDR2 SYDVKM. CDR3 length equals 11 residues. CDR3 nucleotide sequence: TGTGCCAGCAGTTTATGGGAAAAACTGTTTTTT. It codes for CASSLWEKLFF. Together with reference TRBV28 and TRBJ1-4, the CDR3 gives the full variable domain: DVKVTQSSRYLVKRTGEKVFLECVQDMDHENMFWYRQDPGLGLRLIYFSYDVKMKEKGDIPEGYSVSREKKERFSLILESASTNQTSMYLCASSLWEKLFFGSGTQLSVL.